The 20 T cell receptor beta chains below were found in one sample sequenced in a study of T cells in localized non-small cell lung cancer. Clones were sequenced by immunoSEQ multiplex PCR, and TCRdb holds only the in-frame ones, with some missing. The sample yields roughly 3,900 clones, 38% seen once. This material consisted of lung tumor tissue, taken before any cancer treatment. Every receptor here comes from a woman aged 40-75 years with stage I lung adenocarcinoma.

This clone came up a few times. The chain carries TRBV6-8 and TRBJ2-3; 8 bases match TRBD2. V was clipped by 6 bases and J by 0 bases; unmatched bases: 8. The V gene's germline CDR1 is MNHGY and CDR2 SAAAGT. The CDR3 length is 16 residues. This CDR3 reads CASRLQRERSTDTQYF. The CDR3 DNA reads TGTGCCAGCAGGCTCCAGCGGGAGAGGAGCACAGATACGCAGTATTTT.

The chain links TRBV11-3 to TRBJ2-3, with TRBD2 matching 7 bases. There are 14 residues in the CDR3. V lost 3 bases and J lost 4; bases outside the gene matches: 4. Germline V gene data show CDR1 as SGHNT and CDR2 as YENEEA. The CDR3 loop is CASSFASGADTQYF. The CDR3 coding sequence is TGTGCCAGCAGCTTCGCTAGCGGAGCAGATACGCAGTATTTT.

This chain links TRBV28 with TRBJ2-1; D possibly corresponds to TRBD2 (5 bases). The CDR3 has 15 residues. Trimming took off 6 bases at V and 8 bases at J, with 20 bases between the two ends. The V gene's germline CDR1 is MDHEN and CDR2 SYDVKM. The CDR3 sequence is CASSINSGPRDEQFF. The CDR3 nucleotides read TGTGCCAGCAGCATCAACAGCGGTCCTCGGGATGAGCAGTTCTTC. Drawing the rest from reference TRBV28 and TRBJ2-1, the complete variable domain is DVKVTQSSRYLVKRTGEKVFLECVQDMDHENMFWYRQDPGLGLRLIYFSYDVKMKEKGDIPEGYSVSREKKERFSLILESASTNQTSMYLCASSINSGPRDEQFFGPGTRLTVL.

CDR3 in DNA: TGTGCCAGCAGCCAAGGGGCTACTAACTATGGCTACACCTTC. This codes for CASSQGATNYGYTF. The V call is TRBV14, the J call TRBJ1-2; D gene ambiguous. The CDR3 has 14 residues. Looked up from germline, CDR1 is SGHDN and CDR2 is FVKESK. The V gene lost 1 base and the J gene lost 0 bases, with 6 bases spanning the gap.

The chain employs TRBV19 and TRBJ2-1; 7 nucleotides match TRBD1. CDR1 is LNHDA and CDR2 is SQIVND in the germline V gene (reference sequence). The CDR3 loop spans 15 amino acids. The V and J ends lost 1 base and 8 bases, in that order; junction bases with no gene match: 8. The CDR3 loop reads CASSIARGRLYEQFF. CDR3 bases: TGTGCCAGTAGTATAGCGAGGGGGCGCCTCTATGAGCAGTTCTTC.

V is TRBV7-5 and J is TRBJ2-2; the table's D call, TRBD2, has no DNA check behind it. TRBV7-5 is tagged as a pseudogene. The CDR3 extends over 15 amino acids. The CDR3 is CASSLGRGFAGELFF. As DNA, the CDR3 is TGTGCCAGCAGCTTGGGGAGGGGATTCGCCGGGGAGCTGTTTTTT.

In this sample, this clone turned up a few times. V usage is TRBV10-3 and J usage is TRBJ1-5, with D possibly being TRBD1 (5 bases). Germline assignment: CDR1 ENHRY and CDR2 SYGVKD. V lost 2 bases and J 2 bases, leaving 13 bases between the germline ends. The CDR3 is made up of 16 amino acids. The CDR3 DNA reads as TGTGCCATCAGTGAGGGTGGGGGTCGGGGCAATCAGCCCCAGCATTTT. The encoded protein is CAISEGGGRGNQPQHF.

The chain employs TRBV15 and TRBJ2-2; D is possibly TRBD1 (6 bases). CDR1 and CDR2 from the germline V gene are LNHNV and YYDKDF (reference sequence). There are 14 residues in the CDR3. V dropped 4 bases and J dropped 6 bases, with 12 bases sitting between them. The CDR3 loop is CATSTWTDPGELFF. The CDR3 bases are TGTGCCACCAGCACTTGGACAGACCCCGGGGAGCTGTTTTTT.

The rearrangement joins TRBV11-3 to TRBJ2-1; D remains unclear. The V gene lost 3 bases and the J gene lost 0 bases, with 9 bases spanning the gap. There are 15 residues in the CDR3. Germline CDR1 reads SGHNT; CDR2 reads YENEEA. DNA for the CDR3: TGTGCCAGCAGCTTTTACGAAAGCTCCTACAATGAGCAGTTCTTC. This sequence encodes CASSFYESSYNEQFF.

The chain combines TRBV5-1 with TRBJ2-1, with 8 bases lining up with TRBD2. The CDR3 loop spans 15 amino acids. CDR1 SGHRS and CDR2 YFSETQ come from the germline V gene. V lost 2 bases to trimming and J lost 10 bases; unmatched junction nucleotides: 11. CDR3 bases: TGCGCCAGCAGCTTAGGTATAGCGGGGAGGGTCGAGCAGTTCTTC. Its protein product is CASSLGIAGRVEQFF.

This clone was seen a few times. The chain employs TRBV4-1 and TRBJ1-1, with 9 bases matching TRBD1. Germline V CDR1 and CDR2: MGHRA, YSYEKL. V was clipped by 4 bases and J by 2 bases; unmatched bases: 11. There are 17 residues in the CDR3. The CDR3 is CASSRTGTGRPNTEAFF. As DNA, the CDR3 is TGCGCCAGCAGCCGGACCGGGACAGGGAGACCCAACACTGAAGCTTTCTTT.

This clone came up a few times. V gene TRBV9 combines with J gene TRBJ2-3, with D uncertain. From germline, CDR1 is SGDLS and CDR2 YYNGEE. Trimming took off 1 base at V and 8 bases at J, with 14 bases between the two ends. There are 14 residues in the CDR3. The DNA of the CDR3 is TGTGCCAGCAGCGTATACGCTCTGGATAGTACGCAGTATTTT. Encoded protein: CASSVYALDSTQYF.

The CDR3 DNA reads TGCGCCAGCGCCCAAGGAGCGGGCGGCTACGAGCAGTACTTC. Translated, it gives CASAQGAGGYEQYF. This chain links TRBV5-1 with TRBJ2-7, with TRBD2 as a possible D gene (6 bases). The CDR3 extends over 14 amino acids. Per the germline V gene, CDR1 is SGHRS and CDR2 is YFSETQ. The ends were cut back, 7 bases at V and 3 bases at J, with 17 bases in the middle.

CDR3 amino acids: CSIRGTGTGSYEQYF. As DNA, the CDR3 is TGCAGCATCCGAGGGACAGGGACCGGGTCCTACGAGCAGTACTTC. V gene TRBV29-1 combines with J gene TRBJ2-7, with 9 bases aligning to TRBD1. V gave up 8 bases and J gave up 1 base; unmatched junction bases: 12. CDR1 and CDR2 from the germline V gene are SQVTM and ANQGSEA. The CDR3 extends over 15 amino acids.

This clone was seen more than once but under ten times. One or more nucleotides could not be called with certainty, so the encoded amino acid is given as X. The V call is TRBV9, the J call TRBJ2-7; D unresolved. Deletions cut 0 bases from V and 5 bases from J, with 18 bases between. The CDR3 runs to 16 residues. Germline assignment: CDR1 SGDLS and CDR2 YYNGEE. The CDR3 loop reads CASSVDXFRARDEQYF. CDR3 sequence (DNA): TGTGCCAGCAGCGTAGACCYATTTAGGGCCCGTGACGAGCAGTACTTC.

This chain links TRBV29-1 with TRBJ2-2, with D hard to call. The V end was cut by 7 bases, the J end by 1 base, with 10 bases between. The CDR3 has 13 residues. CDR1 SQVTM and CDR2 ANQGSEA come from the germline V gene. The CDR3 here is CSGMDGNTGELFF. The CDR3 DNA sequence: TGCAGCGGAATGGACGGGAACACCGGGGAGCTGTTTTTT.

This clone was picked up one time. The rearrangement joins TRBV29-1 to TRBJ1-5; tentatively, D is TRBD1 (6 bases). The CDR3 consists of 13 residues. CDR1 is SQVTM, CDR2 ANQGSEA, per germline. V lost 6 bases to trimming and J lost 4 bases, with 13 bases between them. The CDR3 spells CSVQTQGNQPQHF. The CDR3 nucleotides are TGCAGCGTGCAAACTCAGGGGAATCAGCCCCAGCATTTT. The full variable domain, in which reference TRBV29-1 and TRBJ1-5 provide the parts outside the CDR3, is SAVISQKPSRDICQRGTSLTIQCQVDSQVTMMFWYRQQPGQSLTLIATANQGSEATYESGFVIDKFPISRPNLTFSTLTVSNMSPEDSSIYLCSVQTQGNQPQHFGDGTRLSIL.

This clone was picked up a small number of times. CDR3 bases: TGTGCCAGCAGTGGGGTAGTCGGCAATGAGCAGTTCTTC. Residues: CASSGVVGNEQFF. This chain connects TRBV9 to TRBJ2-1; no clear D. The germline V gene encodes CDR1 SGDLS and CDR2 YYNGEE. Trimming removed 5 bases at V and 6 bases at J, with 12 bases between. The CDR3 contains 13 residues.

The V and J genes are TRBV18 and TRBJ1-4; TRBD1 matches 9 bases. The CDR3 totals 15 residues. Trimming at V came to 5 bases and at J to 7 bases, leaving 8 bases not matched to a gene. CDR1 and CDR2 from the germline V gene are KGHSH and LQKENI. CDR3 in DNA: TGTGCCAGCTCATGGAACCCGGGACAGGGTGAAAAACTGTTTTTT. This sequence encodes CASSWNPGQGEKLFF.

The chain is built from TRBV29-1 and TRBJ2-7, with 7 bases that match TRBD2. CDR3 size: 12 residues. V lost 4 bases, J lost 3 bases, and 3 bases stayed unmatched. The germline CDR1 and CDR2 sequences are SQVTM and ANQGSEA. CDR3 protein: CSVAREGYEQYF. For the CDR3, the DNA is TGCAGCGTTGCCAGGGAGGGCTACGAGCAGTACTTC.